This TCR beta chain was identified during a study of blood T cell repertoires in COVID-19. As for the study in general: COVID-19 samples collected from the United States, Italy and Spain covered acute and convalescent phases. Nucleic acid was either cDNA or gDNA, and it came from T cells, B-cell-depleted T cells, or PBMCs.

As handled by the study authors: Scientists estimated how many nucleated cells there were by amplifying reference gene primers. TCRdb keeps only in-frame clones here, not all; method: immunoSEQ multiplex PCR. The V and J calls and the clone size are those of that table, but D and trimming were determined from the DNA. The data contain some 250,000 clones, roughly four fifths of them singletons. The CDR3 covers 11 residues. Germline V gives CDR1 SGHTA, CDR2 FQGTGA. V lost 9 bases, J lost 9 bases, and 12 bases lay in between. The sample taken for sequencing was peripheral blood. The TCR sequence derives from a young woman with acute or convalescent COVID-19. The chain uses TRBV7-3 and TRBJ2-1; D is possibly TRBD2 (6 bases). CDR3 residues: CARGLGGEQFF. Written as DNA, the CDR3 is TGTGCCAGGGGACTGGGGGGTGAGCAGTTCTTC.